One and the same sample provided the 22 T cell receptor beta chains below, sequenced in a study of Graves' ophthalmopathy and Graves' hyperthyroidism. RNA transcripts provided the template for amplifying TCR beta CDR3 regions. An opening RT-PCR round employed HTBI primers and preceded a second-round multiplex PCR. TCRdb re-derived calls from the multiplex PCR reads in MiXCR, one entry per CDR3 protein. The sample shows around 1,200,000 distinct CDR3 sequences, about 36% of them seen only once. Sequencing was done on a sample of peripheral blood or thyroid tissue (not recorded which). These receptors all come from an adult man with Graves' hyperthyroidism.

The chain is built from TRBV10-3 and TRBJ2-6; tentatively, D is TRBD1 or TRBD2 (5 bases each). Trimming cost V 6 bases and J 3 bases, with 12 bases left between them. This CDR3 has 15 amino acids. Germline CDR1 and CDR2: ENHRY and SYGVKD. CDR3 nucleotide sequence: TGTGCCATCAGCGGGGCCGGGGATGGGGCCAACGTCCTGACTTTC. Encoded protein: CAISGAGDGANVLTF.

This clonotype has just a few counts. For the CDR3, the DNA is TGCGCCAGCAGCCAAGTTCAAAATGCCTACGAGCAGTACTTC. This translates into CASSQVQNAYEQYF. The rearrangement links TRBV4-3 to TRBJ2-7, with D uncertain. Germline CDR1 is LGHNA and CDR2 is YSLEER. V lost 1 base, J lost 2 bases, and 9 bases lay in between. CDR3 size: 14 residues.

Many counts were recorded for this clonotype. The CDR3 DNA reads TGTGCCAGCAGGAATCGTGACGCGGGGGGAGTCGGGGAGCTGTTTTTT. Translating gives CASRNRDAGGVGELFF. This chain uses TRBV7-9 with TRBJ2-2, with 8 nucleotides matching TRBD2. CDR3 length: 16 residues. CDR1 is SEHNR, CDR2 FQNEAQ, per germline (reference sequence). V lost 6 bases to trimming and J lost 7 bases; unmatched junction nucleotides: 13.

This clonotype was found once. CDR3 coding DNA: TGCAGCGTTGAAGATCGGGGCCCGGAAAAACTGTTTTTT. Protein sequence: CSVEDRGPEKLFF. The chain combines TRBV29-1 with TRBJ1-4; weak D call: TRBD1 (5 bases). Trimming stripped 0 bases from V and 8 bases from J, with 10 bases between. Germline V gene sequence: CDR1 SQVTM, CDR2 ANQGSEA. CDR3 length: 13 amino acids.

There are a few counts of this clonotype. The chain employs TRBV5-1 and TRBJ2-5, with D unclear. CDR3 length: 12 residues. In germline, CDR1 is SGHRS, CDR2 YFSETQ. The ends were cut back, 6 bases at V and 0 bases at J, with 6 bases in the middle. In nucleotides, the CDR3 is TGCGCCAGCAACTACAACCAAGAGACCCAGTACTTC. Translated, it gives CASNYNQETQYF. Full variable domain (rest looked up from reference TRBV5-1 and TRBJ2-5): KAGVTQTPRYLIKTRGQQVTLSCSPISGHRSVSWYQQTPGQGLQFLFEYFSETQRNKGNFPGRFSGRQFSNSRSEMNVSTLELGDSALYLCASNYNQETQYFGPGTRLLVL.

This clonotype was found many times. The chain joins TRBV5-1 to TRBJ1-1; 7 bases map to TRBD1. The CDR3 covers 16 residues. The J segment lost 1 base and the V segment lost 5 bases, leaving 11 bases of the junction unmatched. Germline loops: CDR1 SGHRS, CDR2 YFSETQ. CDR3 protein: CASSKGDRVSNTEAFF. Written as DNA, the CDR3 is TGCGCCAGCAGTAAAGGAGACAGGGTATCGAACACTGAAGCTTTCTTT.

The genes are TRBV12-3 or TRBV12-4 and TRBJ2-5; possibly TRBD1 for D (6 bases). Trimming removed 4 bases at V and 5 bases at J, with 20 bases between. The CDR3 spans 16 residues. CDR3 region: CASSSGTTNTGETQYF. CDR3 coding DNA: TGTGCCAGCAGTTCCGGGACAACAAACACCGGGGAGACCCAGTACTTC.

This clonotype appeared a few times. At one boundary the junction diverges from the germline segment, which might be a read error. The chain has TRBV2 and TRBJ1-5, with D unclear. Germline-derived CDR1 and CDR2 are SNHLY and FYNNEI. This CDR3 region has 9 residues. CDR3 in DNA: TGTGCCAGCAGTCAGTCCCAGCATTTT. This codes for CASSQSQHF.

The V call is TRBV4-3, the J call TRBJ2-7; the D is unclear. Germline V gene sequence: CDR1 LGHNA, CDR2 YSLEER. V lost 0 bases and J 3 bases, leaving 12 bases between the germline ends. The CDR3 is 15 amino acids. The CDR3 loop is CASSQEFRTDYEQYF. The CDR3 DNA is TGCGCCAGCAGCCAAGAATTCCGGACGGACTACGAGCAGTACTTC.

The J gene is TRBJ2-5, the V gene TRBV25-1; the D call may be TRBD1 or TRBD2 (5 bases each). The V end lost 6 bases, the J end lost 4 bases, and 18 bases lay between the germline ends. CDR3 length equals 15 residues. Germline V CDR1 and CDR2: MGHDK, SYGVNS. CDR3 in amino acids: CASSALSKGRETQYF. Written as DNA, the CDR3 is TGTGCCAGCAGCGCCCTCTCTAAGGGGAGAGAGACCCAGTACTTC.

The CDR3 spells CAIRAGHSGNTIYF. For the CDR3, the DNA is TGTGCCATCAGGGCGGGCCACTCTGGAAACACCATATATTTT. This chain connects TRBV10-3 to TRBJ1-3; no reliable D call. V dropped 6 bases and J dropped 0 bases, with 9 bases sitting between them. The CDR3 has 14 residues. The V gene's germline CDR1 is ENHRY and CDR2 SYGVKD.

This chain links TRBV24-1 with TRBJ1-5; D remains ambiguous. This CDR3 region has 14 residues. CDR1 and CDR2 from the germline V gene are KGHDR and SFDVKD. V was pared by 4 bases and J by 4 bases, with 10 bases between. CDR3 sequence: CATSEWTGNQPQHF. Here the CDR3 DNA reads TGTGCCACCAGTGAATGGACGGGGAATCAGCCCCAGCATTTT.

This clonotype has ten or more counts. This sequence joins TRBV10-3 and TRBJ2-2, with 10 bases matching TRBD2. CDR1 ENHRY and CDR2 SYGVKD come from the germline V gene. The CDR3 extends over 15 amino acids. The junction had 8 bases not matched to a gene; V was cut back by 6 bases and J by 7 bases. The DNA of the CDR3 is TGTGCCATCAGAGGGACTAGCGAGAGGAACGGGGAGCTGTTTTTT. Translation gives CAIRGTSERNGELFF.

This clonotype appeared a few times. This chain links TRBV14 with TRBJ1-1; maybe TRBD1 (6 bases). V was clipped by 4 bases and J by 10 bases, with 22 bases between them. The CDR3 has 15 amino acids. Germline CDR1 reads SGHDN; CDR2 reads FVKESK. This CDR3 is CASSPYTGKNGAAFF. In nucleotides, the CDR3 is TGTGCCAGCAGCCCGTACACAGGGAAGAACGGGGCAGCTTTCTTT. The variable domain in full, completed from reference TRBV14 and TRBJ1-1, reads EAGVTQFPSHSVIEKGQTVTLRCDPISGHDNLYWYRRVMGKEIKFLLHFVKESKQDESGMPNNRFLAERTGGTYSTLKVQPAELEDSGVYFCASSPYTGKNGAAFFGQGTRLTVV.

A remark on this clonotype: The CDR3 ends on some other residue instead of the conserved phenylalanine or tryptophan, so this is likely a read error. The limits of the CDR3 on the DNA are not certain, so only TCRdb's listed CDR3 is given. The V and J genes are TRBV12-3 or TRBV12-4 and TRBJ2-2; the tabulated D call, TRBD1, remains unverified against the DNA. The CDR3 sequence runs 10 residues, both termini included. This CDR3 reads CASSLRGEGV.

Notes on this clonotype: Likely a read error: the CDR3 ends without its conserved phenylalanine or tryptophan. No DNA is shown, since the ends of the CDR3 on it are uncertain; the CDR3 is the one TCRdb lists. J is TRBJ1-4 and V is TRBV7-9. The CDR3 adds up to 10 amino acids, both ends counted. The germline V gene encodes CDR1 SEHNR and CDR2 FQNEAQ (reference sequence). The CDR3 sequence: CASRLSPGAS.

The chain is built from TRBV7-8 and TRBJ2-5, with 11 positions matching TRBD2. CDR1 and CDR2 from the germline V gene are SGHVS and FQNEAQ. The CDR3 extends over 18 amino acids. V lost 1 base, J lost 2 bases, and 9 bases stayed unmatched. This chain's CDR3 is CASSLVGSGGALQETQYF. The CDR3 coding sequence is TGTGCCAGCAGCTTAGTCGGTAGCGGGGGGGCCTTACAAGAGACCCAGTACTTC.

This clonotype was recorded many times. The chain joins TRBV7-9 to TRBJ1-1; 7 bases agree with TRBD1. Germline CDR1 reads SEHNR; CDR2 reads FQNEAQ (reference sequence). The trim removed 1 base at V and 4 bases at J, leaving 9 bases unmatched. CDR3 size: 16 residues. CDR3 sequence (DNA): TGTGCCAGCAGCTTAGGGGGGGTGACAGGGACCACTGAAGCTTTCTTT. It translates to CASSLGGVTGTTEAFF.

This clonotype came up once. This rearrangement joins TRBV2 to TRBJ2-5; 7 nucleotides match TRBD2. This CDR3 has 11 amino acids. Germline values: CDR1 SNHLY, CDR2 FYNNEI. V trimming: 6 bases; J trimming: 8 bases; junction bases outside the gene matches: 3. CDR3 sequence (DNA): TGTGCCAGCAGCGGGAGGCCCACCCAGTACTTC. Its translation is CASSGRPTQYF.

This clonotype was counted between two and nine times. The V gene is TRBV7-9, the J gene TRBJ1-1; no firm D call. CDR3 length: 13 amino acids. V gave up 6 bases and J gave up 2 bases, with 10 bases separating them. Germline lookup yields CDR1 SEHNR and CDR2 FQNEAQ (reference sequence). The CDR3 sequence: CASRRHKNTEAFF. The CDR3, as DNA: TGTGCCAGCAGACGACACAAAAACACTGAAGCTTTCTTT. Combining the CDR3 with reference TRBV7-9 and TRBJ1-1 gives the whole variable domain DTGVSQNPRHKITKRGQNVTFRCDPISEHNRLYWYRQTLGQGPEFLTYFQNEAQLEKSRLLSDRFSAERPKGSFSTLEIQRTEQGDSAMYLCASRRHKNTEAFFGQGTRLTVV.

CDR3 nucleotides: TGCAGTGCTAGAGGAGGGGCGGGCTATGGCTACACCTTC. Amino acid sequence: CSARGGAGYGYTF. The V call is TRBV20-1, the J call TRBJ1-2; maybe TRBD1 (5 bases). The V end lost 1 base, the J end lost 4 bases, and 10 bases lay between the germline ends. Germline values: CDR1 DFQATT, CDR2 SNEGSKA (reference sequence). This CDR3 region has 13 residues.

This clonotype was seen only a few times. The chain combines TRBV9 with TRBJ1-1, with D uncertain. Trimming pared 4 bases from V and 4 bases from J, leaving 20 bases between. Per the germline V gene, CDR1 is SGDLS and CDR2 is YYNGEE. The CDR3 is 16 residues long. The CDR3 DNA follows: TGTGCCAGCAGCCCTCCGGGATCTAGGACGGGCACTGAAGCTTTCTTT. Amino acids: CASSPPGSRTGTEAFF.